The sequence of this T cell receptor beta chain was determined in a study of T-cell reconstitution after alpha-beta-depleted transplantation in children. This CDR3 region has 14 residues. Germline V gene sequence: CDR1 SGHTA, CDR2 FQGNSA. Trimming took 5 bases from V and 6 from J; bases not matched to a gene: 8. Construction of the TCRbeta library involved unique molecular identifiers. TCRdb itself ran the PCR reads through MiXCR, one entry per CDR3 protein. The data contain about 400,000 distinct CDR3 sequences, around 20% of them singletons. There are a few counts of this clonotype. The input for sequencing was PBMCs from the stem cell graft donor, taken from the stem cell graft. J is TRBJ2-3 and V is TRBV7-2, with TRBD2 identical over 7 bases. The TCR sequence derives from a human donor who donated a stem cell graft to a child with acute myeloid leukemia. The CDR3 region is CASSRRTSFDTQYF. The CDR3 DNA sequence: TGTGCCAGCAGCCGCCGGACTAGTTTTGATACGCAGTATTTT.